This TCR beta chain appears in the sequencing data of a study of control samples from healthy donors and cancer patients. Assay: immunoSEQ multiplex PCR; the TCRdb copy retains only in-frame clones and omits some. Counted here are over 60,000 clones, around 90% occurring once; the ten biggest clones make up 1.5% to 2%. Germline lookup yields CDR1 MNHEY and CDR2 SVGAGI. This CDR3 region has 14 residues. V dropped 7 bases and J dropped 5; count of bases not matched to a gene: 6. The receptor comes from a woman aged 55-70 years with head and neck cancer. The rearrangement uses TRBV6-5 and TRBJ2-2, with TRBD2 matching 8 bases. The sample comprised PBMCs. The CDR3 reads CASTSGRGTGELFF. The CDR3 nucleotides read TGTGCCAGCACGAGCGGGAGAGGGACCGGGGAGCTGTTTTTT.